This T cell receptor beta chain appears in the sequencing data of a study of T cells in Graves' hyperthyroidism and ophthalmopathy. Whole-study results and caveats: The model's output predicted ophthalmopathy at a median of roughly 6.9 months prior to onset. The majority of expanded thyroid clonotypes above 0.001 also appeared in blood.

This clonotype was observed many times. Its target is unknown. It was RNA transcripts that yielded the amplified TCR beta CDR3 regions. When the TCR CDR3 underwent first-round RT-PCR, the HTBI primer set was used. TCRdb re-called the multiplex PCR reads through MiXCR, storing one row per CDR3 protein. The repertoire holds more than 300,000 distinct CDR3 sequences, with around 13% as singletons. Researchers barred patients who had uncontrolled infection, other autoimmune disease, pregnancy or lactation. Diagnoses used clinical symptoms, serum thyroxine and TRAb, thyroid ultrasound and orbital computed tomography. V lost 0 bases and J lost 6; bases outside the gene matches: 9. Germline V gene data show CDR1 as LGHDT and CDR2 as YNNKEL (reference sequence). The length of the CDR3 is 16 residues.

The gene calls are TRBV3-1 and TRBJ2-5; 8 bases map to TRBD2. This receptor was obtained from a woman aged 60-75 years with Graves' hyperthyroidism. Sequenced: blood. The DNA for the CDR3 is TGTGCCAGCAGCCAAGATGCCAGCGGGAGTCTTAAGACCCAGTACTTC. The encoded protein is CASSQDASGSLKTQYF.